This TCR beta chain comes out of a study of blood T cell repertoires in COVID-19. Across the study: Acute and convalescent COVID-19 specimens originated in the United States, Italy and Spain. Nucleic acid was either cDNA or gDNA, and it came from T cells, B-cell-depleted T cells, or PBMCs.

Original methodology: Estimation of nucleated cell counts relied on the amplification of reference gene primers. Profiled with immunoSEQ multiplex PCR; TCRdb holds only in-frame clones, not every one. V and J calls plus clone size are reproduced from that table; the DNA served to infer D and trimming. The profile shows 200,000 to 300,000 clones, 82% of them singletons. J lost 4 bases, V lost 5 bases, and 3 bases had no gene match. Germline V gene sequence: CDR1 SGHTA, CDR2 FQGNSA. The CDR3 has 13 residues. Sequences were obtained from peripheral blood. The receptor's source is an older woman with active or convalescent COVID-19. The rearrangement uses TRBV7-2 and TRBJ1-1, with 8 bases lining up with TRBD1. The CDR3 reads CASSDRGVTEAFF. DNA for the CDR3: TGTGCCAGCAGCGACAGGGGTGTCACTGAAGCTTTCTTT.